The sequence of this T cell receptor (beta chain) was determined in a study of blood T cell repertoires in COVID-19. This clone was recorded once. Using immunoSEQ multiplex PCR, the repertoire was profiled, and TCRdb retains in-frame clones only, with some absent. The table includes fewer than 200,000 clones, approximately 82% detected once. The CDR3 contains 14 residues. Trimming took off 8 bases at V and 5 bases at J, with 17 bases between the two ends. The germline V gene encodes CDR1 SGHTA and CDR2 FQGTGA. The receptor's source is a woman between 45 and 65 years old who had recovered from COVID-19. Sequenced material: PBMCs or T cells enriched from blood (not recorded which). The V gene is TRBV7-3, the J gene TRBJ2-3; the D gene is possibly TRBD2 (5 bases). CDR3 in amino acids: CASSTGGFLDTQYF. The CDR3 DNA reads as TGTGCCAGCTCCACCGGAGGCTTCTTAGATACGCAGTATTTT. The whole variable domain, filled in from reference TRBV7-3 and TRBJ2-3, reads GAGVSQTPSNKVTEKGKYVELRCDPISGHTALYWYRQSLGQGPEFLIYFQGTGAADDSGLPNDRFFAVRPEGSVSTLKIQRTERGDSAVYLCASSTGGFLDTQYFGPGTRLTVL.